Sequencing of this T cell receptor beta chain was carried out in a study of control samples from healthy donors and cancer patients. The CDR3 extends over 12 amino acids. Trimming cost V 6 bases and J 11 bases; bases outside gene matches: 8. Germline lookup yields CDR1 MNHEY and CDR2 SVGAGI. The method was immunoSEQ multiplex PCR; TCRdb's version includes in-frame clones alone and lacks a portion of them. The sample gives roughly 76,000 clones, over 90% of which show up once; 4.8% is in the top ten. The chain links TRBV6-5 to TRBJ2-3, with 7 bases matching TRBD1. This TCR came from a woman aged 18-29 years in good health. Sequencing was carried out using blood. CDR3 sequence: CASRGQSRKQYF. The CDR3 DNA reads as TGTGCCAGCAGGGGACAGAGCCGGAAGCAGTATTTT.